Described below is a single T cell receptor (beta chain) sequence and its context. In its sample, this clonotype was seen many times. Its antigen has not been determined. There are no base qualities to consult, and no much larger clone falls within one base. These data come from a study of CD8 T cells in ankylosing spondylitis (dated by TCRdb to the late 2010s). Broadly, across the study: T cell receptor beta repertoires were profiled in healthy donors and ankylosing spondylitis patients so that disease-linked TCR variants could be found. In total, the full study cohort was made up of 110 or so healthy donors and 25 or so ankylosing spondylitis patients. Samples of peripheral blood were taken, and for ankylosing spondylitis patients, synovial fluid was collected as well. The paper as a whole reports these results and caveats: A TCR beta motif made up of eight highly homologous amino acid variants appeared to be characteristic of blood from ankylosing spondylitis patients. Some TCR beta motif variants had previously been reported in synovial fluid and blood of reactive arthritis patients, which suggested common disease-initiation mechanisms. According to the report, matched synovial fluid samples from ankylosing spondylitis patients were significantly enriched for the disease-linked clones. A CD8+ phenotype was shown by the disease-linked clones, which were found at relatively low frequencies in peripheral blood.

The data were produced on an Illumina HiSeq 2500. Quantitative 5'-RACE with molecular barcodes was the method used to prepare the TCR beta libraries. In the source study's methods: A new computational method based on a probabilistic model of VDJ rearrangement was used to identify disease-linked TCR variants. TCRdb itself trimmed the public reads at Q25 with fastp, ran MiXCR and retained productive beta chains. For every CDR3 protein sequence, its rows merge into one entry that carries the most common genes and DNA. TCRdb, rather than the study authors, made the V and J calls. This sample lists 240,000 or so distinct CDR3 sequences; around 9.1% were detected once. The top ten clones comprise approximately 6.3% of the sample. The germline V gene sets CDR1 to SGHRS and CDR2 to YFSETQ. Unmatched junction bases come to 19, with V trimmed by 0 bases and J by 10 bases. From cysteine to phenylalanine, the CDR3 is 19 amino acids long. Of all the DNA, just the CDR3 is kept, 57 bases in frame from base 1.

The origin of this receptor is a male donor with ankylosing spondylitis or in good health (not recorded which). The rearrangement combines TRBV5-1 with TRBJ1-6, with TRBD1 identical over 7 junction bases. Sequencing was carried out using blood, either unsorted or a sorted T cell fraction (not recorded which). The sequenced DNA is TGCGCCAGCAGCTTGGATGGGACAGTGGGCTCAAACCGGGGGTCACCCCTCCACTTT. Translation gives CASSLDGTVGSNRGSPLHF.